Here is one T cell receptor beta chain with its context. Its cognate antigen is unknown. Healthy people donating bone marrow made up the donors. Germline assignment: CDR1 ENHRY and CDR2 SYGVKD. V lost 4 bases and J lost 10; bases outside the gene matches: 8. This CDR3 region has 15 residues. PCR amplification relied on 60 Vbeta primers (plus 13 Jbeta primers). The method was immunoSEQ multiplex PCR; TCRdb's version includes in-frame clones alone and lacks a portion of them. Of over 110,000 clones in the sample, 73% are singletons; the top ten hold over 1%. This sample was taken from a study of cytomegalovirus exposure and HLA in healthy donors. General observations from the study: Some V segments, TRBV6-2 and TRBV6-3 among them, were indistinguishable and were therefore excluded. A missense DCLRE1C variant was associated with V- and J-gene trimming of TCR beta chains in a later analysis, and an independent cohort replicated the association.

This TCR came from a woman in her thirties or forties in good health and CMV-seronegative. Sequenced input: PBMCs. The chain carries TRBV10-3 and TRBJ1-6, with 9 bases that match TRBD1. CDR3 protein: CAISGRDRADSPLHF. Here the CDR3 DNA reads TGTGCCATCAGTGGGAGGGACAGGGCGGACTCACCCCTCCACTTT.